A selection of T cell receptor beta chains follows, all from one sample in a study of shared clonotypes between healthy human individuals. Sequencing was performed with immunoSEQ multiplex PCR; in TCRdb, only in-frame clones are kept and a portion is missing. In the table there are some 1,900,000 clones, about 95% of which are singletons. Sequenced sample: naive CD8+ T cells sorted from blood. These receptor sequences come from a man between 18 and 35 years old in good health. CDR3s include the opening cysteine and the closing phenylalanine or tryptophan. A D gene is named only where the DNA matches it firmly. Only part of the rows carry a size: once, few, many, or a class if the clone is expanded.

v_call: TRBV19
j_call: TRBJ2-5
d_call: .
clone_size: .
cdr3_aa: CASSIGGLETQYF
cdr3_nt: TGTGCCAGTAGTATTGGGGGGCTAGAGACCCAGTACTTC

v_call: TRBV6-5
j_call: TRBJ2-7
d_call: TRBD1
clone_size: .
cdr3_aa: CASSFILRDRGYEQYF
cdr3_nt: TGTGCCAGCAGTTTTATCCTCCGGGACAGGGGCTACGAGCAGTACTTC

v_call: TRBV6-1
j_call: TRBJ1-2
d_call: .
clone_size: .
cdr3_aa: CASSEGPGGPFYTF
cdr3_nt: TGTGCCAGCAGTGAAGGGCCGGGAGGTCCGTTTTACACCTTC

v_call: TRBV7-2
j_call: TRBJ2-7
d_call: .
clone_size: .
cdr3_aa: CASSFWTKWWEQYF
cdr3_nt: TGTGCCAGCAGCTTTTGGACGAAATGGTGGGAGCAGTACTTC

v_call: TRBV27
j_call: TRBJ2-7
d_call: .
clone_size: .
cdr3_aa: CASSFRPANYEQYF
cdr3_nt: TGTGCCAGCAGTTTCCGTCCTGCCAACTACGAGCAGTACTTC

v_call: TRBV21-1
j_call: TRBJ2-7
d_call: .
clone_size: once
cdr3_aa: CASSTSPTRSGSYEQYF
cdr3_nt: TGTGCCAGCAGCACCAGCCCCACTCGCAGTGGTTCCTACGAGCAGTACTTC

v_call: TRBV2
j_call: TRBJ2-3
d_call: TRBD2
clone_size: .
cdr3_aa: CASRSIGGGDTDTQYF
cdr3_nt: TGTGCCAGCAGATCGATCGGCGGGGGGGACACAGATACGCAGTATTTT

v_call: TRBV6-6
j_call: TRBJ2-7
d_call: .
clone_size: .
cdr3_aa: CASSYRVMVEDEQYF
cdr3_nt: TGTGCCAGCAGTTACAGGGTCATGGTGGAGGACGAGCAGTACTTC

v_call: TRBV13
j_call: TRBJ1-6
d_call: TRBD1
clone_size: .
cdr3_aa: CASSLATGVETLHF
cdr3_nt: TGTGCCAGCAGCTTAGCCACAGGGGTGGAAACCCTCCACTTT

v_call: TRBV28
j_call: TRBJ1-6
d_call: .
clone_size: .
cdr3_aa: CASRLPTGHSDSPLHF
cdr3_nt: TGTGCCAGCAGGCTCCCGACGGGACACAGTGATTCACCCCTCCACTTT

v_call: TRBV30
j_call: TRBJ2-5
d_call: TRBD2
clone_size: .
cdr3_aa: CAWTGETSGGSYQETQYF
cdr3_nt: TGTGCCTGGACGGGTGAGACTAGCGGGGGGTCGTACCAAGAGACCCAGTACTTC

v_call: TRBV21-1
j_call: TRBJ1-4
d_call: .
clone_size: few
cdr3_aa: CASSKACRWIEKLFF
cdr3_nt: TGTGCCAGCAGCAAAGCTTGTAGATGGATTGAAAAACTGTTTTTT

v_call: TRBV11-2
j_call: TRBJ2-1
d_call: .
clone_size: once
cdr3_aa: CASSRGVVYEQFF
cdr3_nt: TGTGCCAGCAGCCGTGGAGTTGTCTATGAGCAGTTCTTC

v_call: TRBV2
j_call: TRBJ2-7
d_call: TRBD1
clone_size: .
cdr3_aa: CASSPGTAYEQYF
cdr3_nt: TGTGCCAGCAGCCCCGGGACAGCCTACGAGCAGTACTTC

v_call: TRBV6-1
j_call: TRBJ1-3
d_call: .
clone_size: .
cdr3_aa: CASSFRGTGNTIYF
cdr3_nt: TGTGCCAGCTCTTTCAGGGGAACTGGAAACACCATATATTTT

v_call: TRBV10-1
j_call: TRBJ2-1
d_call: TRBD2
clone_size: .
cdr3_aa: CASSGSSGSEQFF
cdr3_nt: TGCGCCAGCAGTGGCTCTAGCGGGAGCGAACAGTTCTTC

v_call: TRBV9
j_call: TRBJ1-1
d_call: .
clone_size: .
cdr3_aa: CASSVGAGNTEAFF
cdr3_nt: TGTGCCAGCAGCGTAGGGGCAGGAAACACTGAAGCTTTCTTT

v_call: TRBV10-3
j_call: TRBJ2-2
d_call: TRBD2
clone_size: .
cdr3_aa: CAISESVLAGGPPTNTGELFF
cdr3_nt: TGTGCCATCAGTGAGTCGGTACTAGCGGGAGGGCCACCGACGAACACCGGGGAGCTGTTTTTT

v_call: TRBV30
j_call: TRBJ1-4
d_call: .
clone_size: .
cdr3_aa: CAWSVRIRDGNEKLFF
cdr3_nt: TGTGCCTGGAGTGTAAGGATCCGGGACGGTAATGAAAAACTGTTTTTT

v_call: TRBV11-2
j_call: TRBJ1-2
d_call: TRBD1
clone_size: .
cdr3_aa: CASSLAGTGFYGYTF
cdr3_nt: TGTGCCAGCAGCTTAGCCGGGACAGGGTTCTATGGCTACACCTTC

v_call: TRBV5-6
j_call: TRBJ2-5
d_call: TRBD1
clone_size: .
cdr3_aa: CASSANRGLETQYF
cdr3_nt: TGTGCCAGCAGCGCTAACAGGGGTTTAGAGACCCAGTACTTC

v_call: TRBV2
j_call: TRBJ2-7
d_call: .
clone_size: once
cdr3_aa: CASRPRDRWSEQYF
cdr3_nt: TGTGCCAGCAGGCCCCGGGACCGATGGAGCGAGCAGTACTTC

v_call: TRBV2
j_call: TRBJ2-5
d_call: .
clone_size: .
cdr3_aa: CARRQVYQETQYF
cdr3_nt: TGTGCCAGAAGACAGGTTTACCAAGAGACCCAGTACTTC

v_call: TRBV11-2
j_call: TRBJ2-7
d_call: .
clone_size: .
cdr3_aa: CASSLDKGGLSEQYF
cdr3_nt: TGTGCCAGCAGCTTAGACAAGGGGGGGTTGAGTGAGCAGTACTTC

v_call: TRBV9
j_call: TRBJ2-7
d_call: .
clone_size: .
cdr3_aa: CASSVEGAGYEQYF
cdr3_nt: TGTGCCAGCAGCGTAGAAGGGGCCGGGTACGAGCAGTACTTC

v_call: TRBV28
j_call: TRBJ1-4
d_call: TRBD1
clone_size: .
cdr3_aa: CASSLQGTGLNEKLFF
cdr3_nt: TGTGCCAGCAGTTTACAGGGGACAGGGTTAAATGAAAAACTGTTTTTT

v_call: TRBV6-5
j_call: TRBJ1-3
d_call: .
clone_size: .
cdr3_aa: CASSTDGNTIYF
cdr3_nt: TGTGCCAGCAGTACTGATGGAAACACCATATATTTT

v_call: TRBV6-5
j_call: TRBJ1-1
d_call: TRBD1
clone_size: .
cdr3_aa: CASSYSVQGPNTEAFF
cdr3_nt: TGTGCCAGCAGTTACTCGGTACAGGGGCCAAACACTGAAGCTTTCTTT

v_call: TRBV6-6
j_call: TRBJ2-3
d_call: TRBD2
clone_size: .
cdr3_aa: CASSYWTSGGTDTQYF
cdr3_nt: TGTGCCAGCAGTTACTGGACTAGCGGAGGCACAGATACGCAGTATTTT

v_call: TRBV7-2
j_call: TRBJ2-7
d_call: TRBD2
clone_size: .
cdr3_aa: CASSHSGSGYEQYF
cdr3_nt: TGTGCCAGCAGCCATAGCGGGAGTGGCTACGAGCAGTACTTC

v_call: TRBV4-1
j_call: TRBJ2-2
d_call: .
clone_size: .
cdr3_aa: CASSQPHTLGTGELFF
cdr3_nt: TGCGCCAGCAGCCAACCGCACACGCTGGGGACCGGGGAGCTGTTTTTT

v_call: TRBV7-6
j_call: TRBJ2-5
d_call: .
clone_size: .
cdr3_aa: CASSLGPKGIEQETQYF
cdr3_nt: TGTGCCAGCAGCTTAGGTCCAAAGGGGATAGAACAAGAGACCCAGTACTTC

v_call: TRBV7-6
j_call: TRBJ2-3
d_call: .
clone_size: .
cdr3_aa: CASSLWADPPPDTQYF
cdr3_nt: TGTGCCAGCAGCTTATGGGCCGACCCCCCCCCAGATACGCAGTATTTT

v_call: TRBV9
j_call: TRBJ2-3
d_call: .
clone_size: .
cdr3_aa: CASSVETAGIDTQYF
cdr3_nt: TGTGCCAGCAGCGTAGAAACAGCCGGGATAGATACGCAGTATTTT

v_call: TRBV4-1
j_call: TRBJ2-5
d_call: .
clone_size: .
cdr3_aa: CASSQVRDARETQYF
cdr3_nt: TGCGCCAGCAGCCAAGTACGCGACGCGAGGGAGACCCAGTACTTC

v_call: TRBV5-1
j_call: TRBJ2-2
d_call: TRBD1
clone_size: .
cdr3_aa: CASRDILNSGQSTSELFF
cdr3_nt: TGCGCCAGCAGGGATATTCTTAACTCGGGACAGAGCACCTCGGAGCTGTTTTTT

v_call: TRBV10-2
j_call: TRBJ2-1
d_call: TRBD2
clone_size: .
cdr3_aa: CASSDPGGPDEQFF
cdr3_nt: TGCGCCAGCAGTGACCCGGGGGGGCCGGATGAGCAGTTCTTC

v_call: TRBV25-1
j_call: TRBJ1-2
d_call: .
clone_size: .
cdr3_aa: CASSQGGKDGYTF
cdr3_nt: TGTGCCAGCAGCCAGGGAGGGAAAGATGGCTACACCTTC

v_call: TRBV4-1
j_call: TRBJ2-1
d_call: TRBD2
clone_size: .
cdr3_aa: CASGPGGDYNEQFF
cdr3_nt: TGCGCCAGCGGGCCGGGAGGGGACTACAATGAGCAGTTCTTC

v_call: TRBV11-1
j_call: TRBJ2-7
d_call: TRBD1
clone_size: once
cdr3_aa: CASSFGTGGSYEQYF
cdr3_nt: TGTGCCAGCAGCTTCGGGACAGGGGGCTCTTACGAGCAGTACTTC

v_call: TRBV15
j_call: TRBJ1-1
d_call: .
clone_size: .
cdr3_aa: CATSEDRNTEAFF
cdr3_nt: TGTGCCACCAGCGAGGACAGGAACACTGAAGCTTTCTTT

v_call: TRBV5-6
j_call: TRBJ2-7
d_call: .
clone_size: .
cdr3_aa: CASSPTMDRSYEQYF
cdr3_nt: TGTGCCAGCAGCCCCACGATGGACCGCTCCTACGAGCAGTACTTC

v_call: TRBV4-1
j_call: TRBJ2-7
d_call: TRBD2
clone_size: .
cdr3_aa: CASSQSPGGTSYEQYF
cdr3_nt: TGCGCCAGCAGCCAATCTCCGGGGGGGACAAGCTACGAGCAGTACTTC

v_call: TRBV10-3
j_call: TRBJ2-7
d_call: .
clone_size: once
cdr3_aa: CAISDTGSISYEQYF
cdr3_nt: TGTGCCATCAGTGACACCGGGAGTATATCCTACGAGCAGTACTTC

v_call: TRBV6-1
j_call: TRBJ1-5
d_call: TRBD1
clone_size: few
cdr3_aa: CATGTGRYQPQHF
cdr3_nt: TGTGCCACGGGGACAGGGCGGTATCAGCCCCAGCATTTT

v_call: TRBV5-1
j_call: TRBJ2-7
d_call: TRBD1
clone_size: .
cdr3_aa: CASSLEEPGQGFAYEQYF
cdr3_nt: TGCGCCAGCAGCTTGGAAGAGCCGGGACAGGGATTCGCCTACGAGCAGTACTTC

v_call: TRBV7-9
j_call: TRBJ1-5
d_call: TRBD1
clone_size: .
cdr3_aa: CASGRTGNNQPQHF
cdr3_nt: TGTGCCAGCGGGAGGACAGGGAACAATCAGCCCCAGCATTTT

v_call: TRBV4-3
j_call: TRBJ2-7
d_call: TRBD2
clone_size: .
cdr3_aa: CASSQDRSSGTYEQYF
cdr3_nt: TGCGCCAGCAGCCAAGATAGGTCTAGCGGGACGTACGAGCAGTACTTC

v_call: TRBV7-8
j_call: TRBJ2-7
d_call: .
clone_size: .
cdr3_aa: CASSSGGNEQYF
cdr3_nt: TGTGCCAGCAGCTCCGGGGGAAACGAGCAGTACTTC